This T cell receptor (beta chain) was observed in a study of blood T cell repertoires in COVID-19. Study in general: From the United States, Italy and Spain came samples of acute and convalescent COVID-19.

The V end lost 1 base, the J end lost 4 bases, and 7 bases lay between the germline ends. Per germline, CDR1 SGHVS and CDR2 FNYEAQ. The CDR3 has 13 amino acids. This clone was seen only once. In the authors' workflow: Reference gene primer amplification gave estimated nucleated cell counts. Generated by immunoSEQ multiplex PCR, the TCRdb table keeps only in-frame clones and is missing some. For V, J and clone size, that table is used; D and trimming come from the DNA. The data show 230,000 or so clones, with roughly 87% seen just once and 1.9% held by the top ten. The receptor's source is a man in his forties with active or convalescent COVID-19. The rearrangement links TRBV7-6 to TRBJ1-2; D remains unclear. The sequencing input was peripheral blood. The CDR3 coding sequence is TGTGCCAGCAGCTTAGGGCATGGCTATGGCTACACCTTC. As protein: CASSLGHGYGYTF.